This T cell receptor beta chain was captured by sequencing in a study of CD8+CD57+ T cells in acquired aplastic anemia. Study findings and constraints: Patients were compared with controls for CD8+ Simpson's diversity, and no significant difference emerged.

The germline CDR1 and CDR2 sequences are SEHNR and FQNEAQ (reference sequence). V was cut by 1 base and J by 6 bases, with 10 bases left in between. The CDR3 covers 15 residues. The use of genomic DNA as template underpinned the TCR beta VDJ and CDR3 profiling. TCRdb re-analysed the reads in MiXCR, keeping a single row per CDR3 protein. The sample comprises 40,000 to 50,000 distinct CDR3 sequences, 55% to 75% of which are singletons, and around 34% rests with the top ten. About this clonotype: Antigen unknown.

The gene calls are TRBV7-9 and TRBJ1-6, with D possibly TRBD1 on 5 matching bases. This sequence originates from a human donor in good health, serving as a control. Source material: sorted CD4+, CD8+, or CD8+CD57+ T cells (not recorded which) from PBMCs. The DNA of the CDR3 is TGTGCCAGCAGCTTAGAGGACACGATTAATTCACCCCTCCACTTT. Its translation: CASSLEDTINSPLHF. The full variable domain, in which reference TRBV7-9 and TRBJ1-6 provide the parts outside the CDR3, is DTGVSQNPRHKITKRGQNVTFRCDPISEHNRLYWYRQTLGQGPEFLTYFQNEAQLEKSRLLSDRFSAERPKGSFSTLEIQRTEQGDSAMYLCASSLEDTINSPLHFGNGTRLTVT.